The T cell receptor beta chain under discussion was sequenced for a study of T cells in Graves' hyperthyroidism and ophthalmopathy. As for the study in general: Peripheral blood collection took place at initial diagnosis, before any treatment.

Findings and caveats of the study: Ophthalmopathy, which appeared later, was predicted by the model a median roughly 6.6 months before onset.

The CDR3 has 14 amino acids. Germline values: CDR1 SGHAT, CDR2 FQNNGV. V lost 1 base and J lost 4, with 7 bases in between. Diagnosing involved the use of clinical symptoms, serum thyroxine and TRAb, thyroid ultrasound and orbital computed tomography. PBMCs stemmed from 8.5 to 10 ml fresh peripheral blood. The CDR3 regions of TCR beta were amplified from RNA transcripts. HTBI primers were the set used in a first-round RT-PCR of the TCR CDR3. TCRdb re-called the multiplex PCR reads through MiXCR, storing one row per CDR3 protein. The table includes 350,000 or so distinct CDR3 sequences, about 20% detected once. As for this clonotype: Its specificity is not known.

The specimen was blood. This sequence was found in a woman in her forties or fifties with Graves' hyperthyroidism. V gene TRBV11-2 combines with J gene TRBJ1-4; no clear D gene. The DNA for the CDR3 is TGTGCCAGCAGCTTAGGTGGATATAATGAAAAACTGTTTTTT. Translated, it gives CASSLGGYNEKLFF.